The present entry profiles one T cell receptor beta chain with its context. Ten or more counts support this clonotype. Its antigen specificity is not known. No clone much larger than this one lies a single base away; base qualities are absent. Set within a cohort of healthcare workers in London, UK, this nested case-control study involved weekly PCR testing of nasopharyngeal swabs along with blood sampling. Between 23 and 31 March 2020, the week of the UK lockdown, healthcare workers were enrolled and then followed up weekly for as long as 16 weeks. Receptor libraries were prepared by 5' RACE. The sequencer listed for this sample is NextSeq 500. To correct for sequencing error and PCR bias, the TCR library protocol tagged individual cDNA molecules with unique molecular identifiers. TCR alpha and beta chains were both sequenced, and the abundances of alpha and beta sequences in each sample were closely correlated with each other. In the authors' own workflow: V gene, J gene and CDR3 annotation of TCR sequences was performed with Decombinator V4. TCRs were defined as expanded if a significant change between any two time points was detected under a Poisson model with p below 0.0001. TCR abundances were normalised to the total number of TCRs sequenced in each sample and reported as counts per million. TRAV1-2 paired with TRAJ12, TRAJ20 or TRAJ33 defined MAIT TCRs, while TRAV10 paired with TRAJ18 defined iNKT TCRs. A search of VDJdb, accessed on 1 November 2021, was run for TCRs annotated to CMV, EBV and SARS-CoV-2, with TCRs annotated for multiple antigens excluded. TCRdb cleaned the public reads at Q25 with fastp, built clones with MiXCR and kept in-frame beta chains. For every CDR3 protein sequence, its rows merge into one entry that carries the most common genes and DNA. Clone size and V and J calls follow TCRdb, not the original study. For this sample there are over 25,000 distinct CDR3 sequences; approximately 6% appear just once. Jointly, the top ten make up almost 6% of the sample.

Including the terminal cysteine and phenylalanine, the CDR3 comprises 13 residues. Only the CDR3 part of the read is kept: 39 bases, read in frame from the first base. CDR1 is given as DFQATT and CDR2 as SNEGSKA, both from the germline V gene (reference sequence). Trimming costs V 2 bases and J 2 bases, and their ends lie 10 bases apart. The sample is drawn from a study of early T cells in non-severe SARS-CoV-2 infection (dated by TCRdb to 2020 to 2022). Some background on the complete study: TCR sequencing used bulk RNA from unsorted whole blood, so alpha and beta chains could not be paired. Overall study outcomes, separate from this receptor: VDJdb matching was skewed toward anti-spike CD8 responses, so virus-specific expansions were likely underestimated and private and CD4 specificities were missed.

Specimen: whole blood. The TCR comes from an adult who was a healthcare worker with PCR-confirmed SARS-CoV-2 infection or an uninfected control (not recorded which). The chain uses TRBV20-1 and TRBJ2-7; the D gene identity is not certain. The CDR3 is CSARSVKTYEQYF. The DNA sequence is as follows: TGCAGTGCTAGATCGGTCAAAACCTACGAGCAGTACTTC.